This TCR beta chain is from a study of CD8+ T cells in alopecia areata. Findings and limits, study-wide: One nonresponder makes the tie between baseline CD8+ expansion and response uncertain. Among the top 100, expanded CD8+ clones were significantly decreased by tofacitinib, as was scalp clonality.

About this clone itself: Its specificity is not known.

Sequencing relied on a cDNA template that was reverse transcribed from extracted RNA. Clones were sequenced by immunoSEQ multiplex PCR, and TCRdb holds only the in-frame ones, with some missing. The sample includes over 150,000 clones, about 53% of them seen just once. The CDR3 length is 15 residues. V was pared by 5 bases and J by 7 bases, with 15 bases between. Per the germline V gene, CDR1 is SGHTA and CDR2 is FQGNSA. Documented treatment: oral pan-JAK inhibitor, 5-10 mg twice daily. This chain uses TRBV7-2 with TRBJ1-6; a weak D match, TRBD1 (5 bases). This sequence was found in a human donor with alopecia areata. The specimen comprised CD8+ T cells sorted from blood, sampled at week 24, from a patient treated with tofacitinib. The CDR3 loop is CASSPWGEPNSPLHF. DNA of the CDR3: TGTGCCAGCAGCCCTTGGGGGGAACCCAATTCACCCCTCCACTTT.